This is a list of T cell receptor beta chains from one sample in a study of CD8+ T cells in alopecia areata. TCRdb keeps only in-frame clones here, not all; method: immunoSEQ multiplex PCR. The sample yields under 200,000 clones, 55% to 75% seen once. The sample here was CD4+ T cells sorted from blood, taken at week 24, from a patient treated with tofacitinib. These receptors all come from a human donor with alopecia areata. Each CDR3 is given with its conserved first and last residue. Each record gives: V gene, D gene, clone size, J gene, CDR3 protein, CDR3 DNA. A D gene is named only where the DNA matches it firmly. Size is stated for part of the rows, as once, few or many counts, or as a class when the clone is expanded.

TRBV6-4	NA	NA	TRBJ2-5	CASLQGETQYF	TGTGCCAGCTTGCAGGGAGAGACCCAGTACTTC
TRBV5-1	NA	NA	TRBJ2-3	CASRGEASTDTQYF	TGCGCCAGCAGAGGGGAGGCTAGCACAGATACGCAGTATTTT
TRBV7-2	NA	NA	TRBJ1-1	CASSLNPGDTEAFF	TGTGCCAGCAGCTTAAACCCGGGTGACACTGAAGCTTTCTTT
TRBV5-1	NA	NA	TRBJ1-5	CASSPGHGNQPQHF	TGCGCCAGCAGCCCCGGTCATGGTAATCAGCCCCAGCATTTT
TRBV11-3	NA	NA	TRBJ1-2	CASSTDSNYGYTF	TGTGCCAGCAGCACGGACAGCAACTATGGCTACACCTTC
TRBV15	NA	NA	TRBJ2-1	CATSREDTYSYNEQFF	TGTGCCACCAGCAGAGAAGACACCTACTCCTACAATGAGCAGTTCTTC
TRBV5-1	TRBD1	once	TRBJ1-1	CASKDRVDDTEAFF	TGCGCCAGCAAGGACAGGGTAGACGACACTGAAGCTTTCTTT
TRBV11-2	NA	many	TRBJ1-5	CASSPGTGGQPQHF	TGTGCCAGCAGTCCGGGGACGGGGGGTCAGCCCCAGCATTTT
TRBV11-3	NA	NA	TRBJ1-6	CASSSLRAGDSPLHF	TGTGCCAGCAGCTCGCTCAGGGCAGGGGATTCACCCCTCCACTTT
TRBV19	TRBD2	NA	TRBJ2-7	CATSGLSYEQYF	TGTGCCACTAGCGGACTCTCCTACGAGCAGTACTTC
TRBV5-1	NA	NA	TRBJ2-2	CASSSDGHTGELFF	TGCGCCAGCAGCTCGGACGGGCACACCGGGGAGCTGTTTTTT
TRBV29-1	NA	few	TRBJ2-2	CSVGDMNTGELFF	TGCAGCGTTGGAGATATGAACACCGGGGAGCTGTTTTTT
TRBV7-9	TRBD1	once	TRBJ2-7	CASSNLDRGHEQYF	TGTGCCAGCAGCAACCTAGACAGGGGGCACGAGCAGTACTTC
TRBV19	NA	few	TRBJ2-5	CASSTGRPGYQETQYF	TGTGCCAGTAGTACCGGACGTCCCGGTTACCAAGAGACCCAGTACTTC
TRBV4-1	NA	few	TRBJ2-5	CASSQDRGIRETQYF	TGCGCCAGCAGCCAAGATCGCGGGATTCGGGAGACCCAGTACTTC
TRBV27	NA	NA	TRBJ2-5	CASSYLETQYF	TGTGCCAGCAGTTATTTGGAGACCCAGTACTTC
TRBV6-6	TRBD2	NA	TRBJ2-3	CASKSLAGGPGTQYF	TGTGCCAGCAAGAGTCTAGCGGGGGGCCCTGGTACGCAGTATTTT
TRBV5-6	NA	once	TRBJ1-1	CASNLGILNTEAFF	TGTGCCAGCAACCTCGGGATCCTGAACACTGAAGCTTTCTTT